This TCR beta chain was observed in a study of cytomegalovirus exposure and HLA in healthy donors. Study conclusions and caveats: Reported performance of the classifier showed diagnosis of cytomegalovirus status with high specificity and sensitivity. The tendency of first-cohort TCR clusters to co-occur in the 110 or so validation repertoires emerged from a later analysis. The CMV antigen specificity of a few CMV-associated chains was confirmed through in vitro analysis.

Assay: immunoSEQ multiplex PCR; the TCRdb copy retains only in-frame clones and omits some. The sample holds about 360,000 clones; just over 85% are singletons and the top ten take 0.8% to 0.85%. This CDR3 spans 15 amino acids. V was pared by 4 bases and J by 0 bases, with 10 bases between. Germline loops: CDR1 MNHEY, CDR2 SMNVEV (reference sequence). As to this clone: Antigen unknown.

The V gene is TRBV27, the J gene TRBJ2-1; tentative D call: TRBD1 (5 bases). The TCR sequence derives from a woman aged 18-35 years in good health and CMV-seronegative. Sequencing input: PBMCs. This CDR3 reads CASSSGLNSYNEQFF. The CDR3 DNA is TGTGCCAGCAGTTCAGGGCTAAACTCCTACAATGAGCAGTTCTTC.